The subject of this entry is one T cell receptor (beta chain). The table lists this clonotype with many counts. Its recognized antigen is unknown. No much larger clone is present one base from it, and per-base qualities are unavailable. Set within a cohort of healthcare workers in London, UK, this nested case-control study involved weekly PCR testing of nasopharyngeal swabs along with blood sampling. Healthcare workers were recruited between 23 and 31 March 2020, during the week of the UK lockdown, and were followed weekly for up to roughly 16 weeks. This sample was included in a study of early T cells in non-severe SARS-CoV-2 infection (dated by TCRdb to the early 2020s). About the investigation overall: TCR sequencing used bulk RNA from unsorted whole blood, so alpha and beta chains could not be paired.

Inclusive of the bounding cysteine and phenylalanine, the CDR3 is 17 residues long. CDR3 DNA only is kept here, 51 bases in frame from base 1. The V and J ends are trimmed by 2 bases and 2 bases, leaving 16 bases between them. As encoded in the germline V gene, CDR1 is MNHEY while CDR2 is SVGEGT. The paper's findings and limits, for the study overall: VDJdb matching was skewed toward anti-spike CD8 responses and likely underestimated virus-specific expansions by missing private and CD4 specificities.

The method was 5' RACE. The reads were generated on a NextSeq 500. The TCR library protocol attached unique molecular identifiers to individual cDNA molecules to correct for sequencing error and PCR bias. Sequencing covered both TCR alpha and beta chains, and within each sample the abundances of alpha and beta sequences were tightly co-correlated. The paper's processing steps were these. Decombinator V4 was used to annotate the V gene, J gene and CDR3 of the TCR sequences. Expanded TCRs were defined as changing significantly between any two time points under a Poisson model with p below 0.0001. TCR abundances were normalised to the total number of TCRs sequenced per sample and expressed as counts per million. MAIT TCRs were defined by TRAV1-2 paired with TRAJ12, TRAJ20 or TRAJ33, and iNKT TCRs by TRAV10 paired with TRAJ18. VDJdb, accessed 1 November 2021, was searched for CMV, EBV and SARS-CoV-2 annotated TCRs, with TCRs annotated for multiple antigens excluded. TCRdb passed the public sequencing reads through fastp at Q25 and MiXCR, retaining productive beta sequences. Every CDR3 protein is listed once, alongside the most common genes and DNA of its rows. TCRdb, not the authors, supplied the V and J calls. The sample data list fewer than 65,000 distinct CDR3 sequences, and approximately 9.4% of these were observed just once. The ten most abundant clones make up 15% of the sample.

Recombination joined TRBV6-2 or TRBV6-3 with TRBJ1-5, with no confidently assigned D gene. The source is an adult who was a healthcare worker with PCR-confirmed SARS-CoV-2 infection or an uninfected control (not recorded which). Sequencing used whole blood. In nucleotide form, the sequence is TGTGCCAGCAGTTACCAAGCCAGTCGGCTCGGCAATCAGCCCCAGCATTTT. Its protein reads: CASSYQASRLGNQPQHF.